The sequence of this TCR beta chain was determined in a study of cytomegalovirus exposure and HLA in healthy donors. Across the study: Falling in the Caucasian-associated ancestry cluster were about four fifths of under 500 genotyped donors.

The CDR3 is 13 residues long. Germline CDR1 is SGHNT and CDR2 is YYREEE (reference sequence). Trimming left V 4 bases short and J 10 bases short, with 14 bases between. Points on this clone: What it recognizes is unknown.

General study points: Among TCR sequences, most were rare, though some public TCRs appeared in many donors.

The PCR ran on 60 Vbeta and 13 Jbeta primers. Produced via immunoSEQ multiplex PCR; TCRdb's table is partial and in-frame only. Among 110,000 to 150,000 clones, more than 80% were seen once, and the ten largest hold roughly 4.3%. Sequencing was carried out using PBMCs. The TCR originated in a woman aged 40 to 49 in good health and CMV-seropositive. V is TRBV5-4 and J is TRBJ1-4; no clear D. Here the CDR3 reads CASSLKVEGKLFF. CDR3 nucleotides: TGTGCCAGCAGCCTGAAGGTCGAGGGAAAACTGTTTTTT. The whole variable domain, filled in from reference TRBV5-4 and TRBJ1-4, reads ETGVTQSPTHLIKTRGQQVTLRCSSQSGHNTVSWYQQALGQGPQFIFQYYREEENGRGNFPPRFSGLQFPNYSSELNVNALELDDSALYLCASSLKVEGKLFFGSGTQLSVL.